Given below is one T cell receptor (beta chain) in context. Its target is unknown. This entry is derived from a study of cytomegalovirus exposure and HLA in healthy donors. Study observations and caveats: As a later analysis showed, several of the most significant clusters appeared to be linked to common viral pathogens. A few chains linked to CMV were shown in vitro to be specific for CMV antigens. Other equally common chains were less clonally expanded than HLA-associated TCR beta chains, a later analysis showed.

The PCR was carried out with 60 Vbeta primers and 13 Jbeta primers. TCRdb's table, derived via immunoSEQ multiplex PCR, lists solely in-frame clones and lacks some. Of approximately 140,000 clones in the sample, about two thirds are singletons; the top ten hold approximately 1.8%. Those who donated were healthy bone marrow donors. Germline V gene sequence: CDR1 LNHNV, CDR2 YYDKDF (reference sequence). V shed 2 bases, J shed 2 bases, and the junction held 4 bases outside the gene matches. CDR3 length: 15 amino acids. The sequencing sample was made of PBMCs. This rearrangement joins TRBV15 to TRBJ2-7; 9 positions agree with TRBD1. The TCR was taken from a woman between 18 and 30 years old in good health and CMV-seronegative. The CDR3 sequence: CATSRPGQGTYEQYF. CDR3 sequence (DNA): TGTGCCACCAGCAGACCGGGACAGGGTACCTACGAGCAGTACTTC.